A single sample gave rise to the 2 T cell receptor beta chains below, sequenced in a study of T cell responses to AZD1222 COVID-19 vaccine. Some clones are missing from TCRdb's copy, which holds only in-frame ones; the method was immunoSEQ multiplex PCR. Of under 130,000 clones listed, more than 90% are singletons. The sample was peripheral blood, taken on day 0 of AZD1222 vaccination. The source of these receptors is an adult in good health.

The rearrangement uses TRBV11-2 and TRBJ1-1; 9 bases are a match to TRBD1. This CDR3 spans 15 amino acids. V dropped 4 bases and J dropped 2; count of bases not matched to a gene: 5. Germline-derived CDR1 and CDR2 are SGHAT and FQNNGV. This chain's CDR3 is CASSSMDRGNTEAFF. For the CDR3, the DNA is TGTGCCAGCAGCTCCATGGACAGGGGAAACACTGAAGCTTTCTTT.

The gene calls are TRBV7-2 and TRBJ1-1, with D possibly matching TRBD1 (5 bases). The CDR3 totals 14 residues. Between the trimmed V and J ends, which lost 5 bases and 5 bases, there was a span of 15 bases. The V gene's germline CDR1 is SGHTA and CDR2 FQGNSA. CDR3: CASSAAGLLTEAFF. The CDR3 DNA is TGTGCCAGCAGCGCCGCGGGGCTGCTTACTGAAGCTTTCTTT. The variable domain in full, with the rest retrieved from reference TRBV7-2 and TRBJ1-1, is GAGVSQSPSNKVTEKGKDVELRCDPISGHTALYWYRQSLGQGLEFLIYFQGNSAPDKSGLPSDRFSAERTGGSVSTLTIQRTQQEDSAVYLCASSAAGLLTEAFFGQGTRLTVV.